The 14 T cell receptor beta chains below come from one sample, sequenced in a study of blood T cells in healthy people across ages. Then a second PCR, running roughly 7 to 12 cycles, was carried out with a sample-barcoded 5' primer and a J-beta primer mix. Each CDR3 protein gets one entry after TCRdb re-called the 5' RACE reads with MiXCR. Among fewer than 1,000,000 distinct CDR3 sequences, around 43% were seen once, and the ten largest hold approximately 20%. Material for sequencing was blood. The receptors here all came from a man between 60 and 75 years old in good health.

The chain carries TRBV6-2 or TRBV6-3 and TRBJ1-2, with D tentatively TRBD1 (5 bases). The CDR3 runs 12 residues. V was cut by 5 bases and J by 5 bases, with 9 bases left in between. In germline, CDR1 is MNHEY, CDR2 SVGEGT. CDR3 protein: CASSRRQYGYTF. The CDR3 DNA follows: TGTGCCAGCAGTCGGAGACAGTATGGCTACACCTTC.

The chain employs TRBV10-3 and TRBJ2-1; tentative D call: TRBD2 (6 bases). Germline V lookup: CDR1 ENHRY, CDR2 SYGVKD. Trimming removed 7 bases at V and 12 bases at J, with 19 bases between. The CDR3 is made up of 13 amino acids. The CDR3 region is CAIKARETAGQFF. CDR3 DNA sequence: TGTGCCATCAAGGCCAGGGAAACAGCGGGGCAGTTCTTC.

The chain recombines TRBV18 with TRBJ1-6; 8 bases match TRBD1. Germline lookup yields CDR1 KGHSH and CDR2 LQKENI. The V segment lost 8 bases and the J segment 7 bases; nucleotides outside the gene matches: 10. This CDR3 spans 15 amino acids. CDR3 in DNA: TGTGCCAGCGGAGAAGGACAGGGTACGAATTCACCCCTCCACTTT. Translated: CASGEGQGTNSPLHF.

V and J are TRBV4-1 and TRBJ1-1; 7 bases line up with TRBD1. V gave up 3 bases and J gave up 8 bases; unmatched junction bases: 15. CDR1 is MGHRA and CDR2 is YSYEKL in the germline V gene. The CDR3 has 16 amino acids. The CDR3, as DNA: TGCGCCAGCAGCCATTCAGGACAGGCCGGAGCCCCCGAAGCTTTCTTT. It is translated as CASSHSGQAGAPEAFF.

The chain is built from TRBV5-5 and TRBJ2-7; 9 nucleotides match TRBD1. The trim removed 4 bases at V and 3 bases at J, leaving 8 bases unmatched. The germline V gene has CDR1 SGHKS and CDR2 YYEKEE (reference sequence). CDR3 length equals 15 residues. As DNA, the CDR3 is TGTGCCAGCAGCGCTACCGGGACAGGGTACTACGAGCAGTACTTC. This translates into CASSATGTGYYEQYF.

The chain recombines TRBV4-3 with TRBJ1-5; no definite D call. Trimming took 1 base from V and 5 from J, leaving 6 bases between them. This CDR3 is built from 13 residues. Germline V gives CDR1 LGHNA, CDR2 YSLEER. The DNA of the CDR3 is TGCGCCAGCAGCCAAGGCCAGGATCAGCCCCAGCATTTT. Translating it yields CASSQGQDQPQHF.

The CDR3 is CSVHKGGADTQYF. Written as DNA, the CDR3 is TGCAGCGTTCATAAGGGAGGGGCAGATACGCAGTATTTT. This chain joins TRBV29-1 and TRBJ2-3, with 7 positions matching TRBD2. CDR1 and CDR2 from the germline V gene are SQVTM and ANQGSEA. This CDR3 region has 13 residues. Germline trimming cut 5 bases from V and 4 bases from J; bases unmatched to any gene: 6.

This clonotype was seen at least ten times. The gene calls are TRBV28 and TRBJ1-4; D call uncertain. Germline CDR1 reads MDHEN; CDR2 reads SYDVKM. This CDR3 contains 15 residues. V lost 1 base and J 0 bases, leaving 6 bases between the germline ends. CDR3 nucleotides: TGTGCCAGCAGTTTATTGGCAACAACTAATGAAAAACTGTTTTTT. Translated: CASSLLATTNEKLFF.

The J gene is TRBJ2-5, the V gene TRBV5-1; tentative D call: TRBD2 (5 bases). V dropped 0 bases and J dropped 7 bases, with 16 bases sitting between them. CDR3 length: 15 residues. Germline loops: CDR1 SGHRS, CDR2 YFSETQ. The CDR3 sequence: CASSLEGRARGTQYF. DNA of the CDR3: TGCGCCAGCAGCTTGGAAGGGCGGGCCCGGGGGACCCAGTACTTC.

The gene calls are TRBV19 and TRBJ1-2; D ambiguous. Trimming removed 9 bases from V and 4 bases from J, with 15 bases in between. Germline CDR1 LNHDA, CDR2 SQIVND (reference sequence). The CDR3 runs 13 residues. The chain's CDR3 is CASSPRTVYGYTF. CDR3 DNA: TGTGCCAGCAGTCCGCGGACGGTCTATGGCTACACCTTC. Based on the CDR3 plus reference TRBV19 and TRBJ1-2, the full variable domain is DGGITQSPKYLFRKEGQNVTLSCEQNLNHDAMYWYRQDPGQGLRLIYYSQIVNDFQKGDIAEGYSVSREKKESFPLTVTSAQKNPTAFYLCASSPRTVYGYTFGSGTRLTVV.

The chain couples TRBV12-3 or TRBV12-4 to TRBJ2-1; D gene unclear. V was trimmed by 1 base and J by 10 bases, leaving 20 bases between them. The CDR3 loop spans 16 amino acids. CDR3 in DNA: TGTGCCAGCAGTTTAGGTCGTTCCCTGAGCTCCTACGAGCAGTTCTTC. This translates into CASSLGRSLSSYEQFF.

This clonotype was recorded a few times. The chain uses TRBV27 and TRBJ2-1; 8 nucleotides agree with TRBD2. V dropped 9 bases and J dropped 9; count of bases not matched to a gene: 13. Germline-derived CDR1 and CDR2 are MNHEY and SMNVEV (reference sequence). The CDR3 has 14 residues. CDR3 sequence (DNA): TGTGCCAGTGCTCCGGGGGGGCCGAGTTCTGAGCAGTTCTTC. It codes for CASAPGGPSSEQFF.

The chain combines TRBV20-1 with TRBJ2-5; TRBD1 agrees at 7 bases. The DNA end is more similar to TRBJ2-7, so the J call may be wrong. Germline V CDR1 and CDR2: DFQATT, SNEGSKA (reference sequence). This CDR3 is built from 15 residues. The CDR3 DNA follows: TGCAGTGCAGTACCAGGGGGATCCCAAATCTACGAGCAGTACTTC. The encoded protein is CSAVPGGSQIYEQYF.

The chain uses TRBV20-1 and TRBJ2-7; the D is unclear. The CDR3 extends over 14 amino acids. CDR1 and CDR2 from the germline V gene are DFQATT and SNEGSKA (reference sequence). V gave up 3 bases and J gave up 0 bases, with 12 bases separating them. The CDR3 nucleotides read TGCAGTGCTAGTGAGCAGGAGCTCTCCTACGAGCAGTACTTC. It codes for CSASEQELSYEQYF.